This T cell receptor beta chain emerged from a study of CD8 T cells in ankylosing spondylitis. Only a few counts were recorded for this clonotype. Its target is unknown. Findings of the study overall: Clones linked to the disease showed a CD8+ phenotype. They occurred at relatively low frequencies in peripheral blood. Blood of patients with ankylosing spondylitis appeared to be characterized by a TCR beta motif of several highly homologous variants. The clones that were linked to disease were reported to be significantly enriched in matched synovial fluid samples from ankylosing spondylitis patients. Existing reports had already noted some motif variants in reactive arthritis synovial fluid and blood.

This CDR3 has 16 amino acids. V lost 2 bases, J lost 4 bases, and 6 bases stayed unmatched. Germline CDR1 and CDR2: SGHTA and FQGNSA. With molecular barcodes, quantitative 5'-RACE was used to make the TCR beta libraries. Each CDR3 protein is one row after TCRdb ran MiXCR on the 5' RACE reads. The sample records about 500,000 distinct CDR3 sequences, roughly 5.3% being singletons. The receptor's source is a male donor with ankylosing spondylitis. This chain joins TRBV7-2 and TRBJ1-1, with 11 bases matching TRBD1. Specimen: blood, either unsorted or a sorted T cell fraction (not recorded which). The CDR3 region has the DNA TGTGCCAGCAGCTTACCTTGGGACAGGGGGAGCACTGAAGCTTTCTTT. Encoded protein: CASSLPWDRGSTEAFF.